This T cell receptor beta chain was recovered during a study of T-cell memory formation after mild COVID-19. TCR alpha and TCR beta cDNA libraries carrying sample barcodes and UMIs were produced by 5'RACE using constant-segment primers. TCRdb itself ran the 5' RACE reads through MiXCR, one entry per CDR3 protein. The sample shows about 310,000 distinct CDR3 sequences, roughly 19% of them seen only once. This clonotype was picked up a small number of times. The sample comprised PBMCs or a T cell subset sorted from them (not recorded which). The receptor was isolated from a young man who had mild COVID-19 (a few samples of this study predate the infection). Cell type and time point are not known.

The CDR3 bases are TGTGCCACCAGCAGCCCAGTCTCGGGGGCTAACTATGGCTACACCTTC. Translating gives CATSSPVSGANYGYTF. The chain joins TRBV15 to TRBJ1-2; weak D call: TRBD1 (5 bases). V was cut by 3 bases and J by 0 bases, with 14 bases left in between. Germline values: CDR1 LNHNV, CDR2 YYDKDF (reference sequence). This CDR3 region has 16 residues.